These 8 T cell receptor beta chains share one sample of origin, sequenced in a study of cytomegalovirus exposure and HLA in healthy donors (dated by TCRdb to about 2017). The method was the immunoSEQ multiplex PCR assay. Sourced from immuneACCESS, this table was stored by TCRdb with only in-frame sequences that have V and J called. A share of the clones is absent; for the studies checked, an unresolved V gene accounts for under half, and the remainder has no known explanation. This sample is represented by around 80,000 clones; around 96% of them were singletons. The ten largest clones take up approximately 1.3% of the sample. The material sequenced was PBMCs. The receptor set was obtained from a woman under 30 in good health and CMV-seronegative.

The chain is built from TRBV5-1 and TRBJ2-1; 8 bases line up with TRBD1. This CDR3 spans 15 amino acids. V was pared by 6 bases and J by 4 bases, with 9 bases of the junction left unmatched. Per germline, CDR1 SGHRS and CDR2 YFSETQ. The CDR3 DNA sequence: TGCGCCAGCATCCTTGGCGGGACAGGTTACAATGAGCAGTTCTTC. This gives the protein CASILGGTGYNEQFF.

J is TRBJ2-7 and V is TRBV6-1, with 11 positions matching TRBD1. Germline V CDR1 and CDR2: MNHNS, SASEGT. The junction had 4 bases not matched to a gene; V was cut back by 6 bases and J by 3 bases. The CDR3 totals 14 residues. The DNA for the CDR3 is TGTGCCAGCAGGCCCGGGACAGGGGGCTACGAGCAGTACTTC. Translating gives CASRPGTGGYEQYF.

This chain connects TRBV5-1 to TRBJ2-1; 7 bases match TRBD1. Germline V CDR1 and CDR2: SGHRS, YFSETQ. CDR3 length equals 17 residues. The junction had 13 bases not matched to a gene; V was cut back by 2 bases and J by 5 bases. DNA for the CDR3: TGCGCCAGCAGCTTTTTGTCATTCCCGCAGGGGGACAATGAGCAGTTCTTC. This sequence encodes CASSFLSFPQGDNEQFF.

The J gene is TRBJ1-2, the V gene TRBV19; D gene uncertain. Germline CDR1 LNHDA, CDR2 SQIVND (reference sequence). The CDR3 runs to 13 residues. V lost 5 bases, J lost 8 bases, and 15 bases lay in between. CDR3 bases: TGTGCCAGTAGTTCCTGGGCCCGCAAAGGCTACACCTTC. Protein product: CASSSWARKGYTF.

The chain links TRBV10-3 to TRBJ1-4; perhaps TRBD1 as D (6 bases). Germline CDR1 reads ENHRY; CDR2 reads SYGVKD. The CDR3 spans 14 residues. Trimming removed 4 bases at V and 7 bases at J, with 13 bases between. The CDR3 here is CAISGDKGGEKLFF. The DNA for the CDR3 is TGTGCCATCAGTGGGGACAAGGGTGGTGAAAAACTGTTTTTT.

V gene TRBV2 combines with J gene TRBJ2-1, with a possible D match to TRBD2 (6 bases). Germline-derived CDR1 and CDR2 are SNHLY and FYNNEI. The CDR3 has 15 residues. Trimming shortened V by 7 bases and J by 5 bases, and 18 bases separated the two germline ends. DNA of the CDR3: TGTGCCAGCATGGCGGGAACCTCCTGGGACAATGAGCAGTTCTTC. This encodes CASMAGTSWDNEQFF. The whole variable domain, remainder taken from reference TRBV2 and TRBJ2-1, is EPEVTQTPSHQVTQMGQEVILRCVPISNHLYFYWYRQILGQKVEFLVSFYNNEISEKSEIFDDQFSVERPDGSNFTLKIRSTKLEDSAMYFCASMAGTSWDNEQFFGPGTRLTVL.

The chain links TRBV15 to TRBJ1-1; possible D gene TRBD1, 5 bases. CDR1 is LNHNV and CDR2 is YYDKDF in the germline V gene (reference sequence). Trimming left V 2 bases short and J 0 bases short, with 16 bases between. The CDR3 length is 17 residues. This chain's CDR3 is CATSRQRQLLMNTEAFF. Here the CDR3 DNA reads TGTGCCACCAGCAGACAAAGACAGCTCTTGATGAACACTGAAGCTTTCTTT. Using reference TRBV15 and TRBJ1-1 for the parts outside the CDR3, the full variable domain is DAMVIQNPRYQVTQFGKPVTLSCSQTLNHNVMYWYQQKSSQAPKLLFHYYDKDFNNEADTPDNFQSRRPNTSFCFLDIRSPGLGDTAMYLCATSRQRQLLMNTEAFFGQGTRLTVV.

This clone was seen once. The chain has TRBV5-8 and TRBJ2-1; the D gene is possibly TRBD2 (6 bases). Trimming took off 0 bases at V and 12 bases at J, with 31 bases between the two ends. This CDR3 is built from 19 residues. Germline lookup yields CDR1 SGHTS and CDR2 YDEGEE. The CDR3 loop reads CASSLVGEVPFGAQSAQFF. DNA of the CDR3: TGTGCCAGCAGCTTGGTAGGGGAGGTCCCCTTCGGTGCCCAGAGCGCGCAGTTCTTC.